The 2 T cell receptor beta chains presented below share a single source sample, sequenced in a study of T-cell memory formation after mild COVID-19. TCRdb re-called the 5' RACE reads through MiXCR, storing one row per CDR3 protein. The table has just under 150,000 distinct CDR3 sequences, under 7% seen once; the top ten hold more than 2%. Material for sequencing was PBMCs or a T cell subset sorted from them (not recorded which). These receptors were taken from an adult woman who had mild COVID-19 (a few samples of this study predate the infection). Cell type and time point are not known.

Many counts were recorded for this clonotype. This chain joins TRBV11-3 and TRBJ2-5; tentatively, D is TRBD1 or TRBD2 (6 bases each). The V gene's germline CDR1 is SGHNT and CDR2 YENEEA. V lost 5 bases to trimming and J lost 7 bases, with 14 bases between them. This CDR3 spans 13 amino acids. The CDR3 region has the DNA TGTGCCAGCAGCGAACTACAGGGAGGGACCCAGTACTTC. The encoded protein is CASSELQGGTQYF.

This clonotype was recorded many times. The rearrangement joins TRBV10-3 to TRBJ2-7; tentatively, D is TRBD1 (6 bases). Looked up from germline, CDR1 is ENHRY and CDR2 is SYGVKD. The ends were cut back, 9 bases at V and 5 bases at J, with 17 bases in the middle. The CDR3 covers 13 residues. CDR3 nucleotide sequence: TGTGCCATTTTTCCTCGGGACACCCACGAGCAGTACTTC. It yields the protein CAIFPRDTHEQYF.